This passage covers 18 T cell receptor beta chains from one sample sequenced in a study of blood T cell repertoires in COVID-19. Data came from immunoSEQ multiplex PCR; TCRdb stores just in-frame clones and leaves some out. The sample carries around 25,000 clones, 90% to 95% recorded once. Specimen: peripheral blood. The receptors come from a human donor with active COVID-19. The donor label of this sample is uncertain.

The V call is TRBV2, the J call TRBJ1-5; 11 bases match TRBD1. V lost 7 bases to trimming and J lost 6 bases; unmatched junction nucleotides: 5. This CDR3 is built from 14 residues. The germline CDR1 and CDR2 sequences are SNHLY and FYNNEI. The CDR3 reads CASKTGQGVQPQHF. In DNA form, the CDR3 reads TGTGCCAGCAAGACGGGACAGGGGGTTCAGCCCCAGCATTTT.

The CDR3: CASSSGLAVQETQYF. The DNA of the CDR3 is TGCGCCAGCAGCTCGGGACTAGCGGTGCAAGAGACCCAGTACTTC. The V gene is TRBV5-1, the J gene TRBJ2-5; 11 bases fit TRBD2. The ends lost 3 bases at V and 2 bases at J; junction bases unmatched: 3. This CDR3 comprises 15 residues. Germline CDR1 and CDR2: SGHRS and YFSETQ.

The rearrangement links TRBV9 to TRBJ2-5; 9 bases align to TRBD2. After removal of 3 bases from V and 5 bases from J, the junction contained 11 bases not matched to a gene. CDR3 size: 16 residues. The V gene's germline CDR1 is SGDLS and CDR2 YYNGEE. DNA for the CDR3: TGTGCCAGCAGCGCTACAGCTAGCGGGGTTCGTGAGACCCAGTACTTC. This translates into CASSATASGVRETQYF.

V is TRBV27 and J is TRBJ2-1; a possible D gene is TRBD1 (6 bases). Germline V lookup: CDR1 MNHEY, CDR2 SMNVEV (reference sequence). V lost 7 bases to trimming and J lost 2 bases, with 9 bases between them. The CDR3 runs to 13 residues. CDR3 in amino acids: CASTWGPYNEQFF. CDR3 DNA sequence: TGTGCCAGCACGTGGGGGCCCTACAATGAGCAGTTCTTC.

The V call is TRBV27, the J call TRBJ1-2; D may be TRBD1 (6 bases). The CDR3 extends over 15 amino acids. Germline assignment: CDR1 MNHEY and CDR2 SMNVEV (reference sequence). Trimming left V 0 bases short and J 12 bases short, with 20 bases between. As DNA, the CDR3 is TGTGCCAGCAGTTTATCCCCTTCAGGGGTCGACGGCCACACCTTC. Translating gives CASSLSPSGVDGHTF.

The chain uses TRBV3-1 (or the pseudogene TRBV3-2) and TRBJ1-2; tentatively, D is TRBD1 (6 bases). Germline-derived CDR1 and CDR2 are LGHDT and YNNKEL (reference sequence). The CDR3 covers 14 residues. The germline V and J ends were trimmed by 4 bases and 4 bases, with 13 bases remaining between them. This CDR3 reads CASSLGQRTYGYTF. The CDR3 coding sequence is TGTGCCAGCAGCCTCGGACAGAGGACCTATGGCTACACCTTC.

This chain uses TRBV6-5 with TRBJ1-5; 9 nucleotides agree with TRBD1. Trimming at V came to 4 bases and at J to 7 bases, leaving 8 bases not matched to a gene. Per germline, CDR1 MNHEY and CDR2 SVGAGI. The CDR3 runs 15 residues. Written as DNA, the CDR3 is TGTGCCAGCAGTTCTCGACAGGGGGTAAACCAGCCCCAGCATTTT. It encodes CASSSRQGVNQPQHF.

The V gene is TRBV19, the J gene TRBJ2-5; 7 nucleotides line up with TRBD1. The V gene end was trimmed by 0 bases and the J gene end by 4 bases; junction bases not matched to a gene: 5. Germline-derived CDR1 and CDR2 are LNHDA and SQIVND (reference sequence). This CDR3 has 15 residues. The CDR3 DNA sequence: TGTGCCAGTAGTATAGATCCGGCAGGGGGAGAGACCCAGTACTTC. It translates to CASSIDPAGGETQYF.

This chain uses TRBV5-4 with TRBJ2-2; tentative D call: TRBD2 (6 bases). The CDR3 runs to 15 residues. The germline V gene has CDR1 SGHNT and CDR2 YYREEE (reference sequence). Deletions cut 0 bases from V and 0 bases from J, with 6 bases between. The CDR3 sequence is CASSLGLANTGELFF. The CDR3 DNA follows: TGTGCCAGCAGCTTGGGACTAGCGAACACCGGGGAGCTGTTTTTT.

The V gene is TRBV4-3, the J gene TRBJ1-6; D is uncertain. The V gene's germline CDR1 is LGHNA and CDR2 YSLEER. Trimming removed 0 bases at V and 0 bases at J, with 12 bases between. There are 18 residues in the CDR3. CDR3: CASSQEVAGSSYNSPLHF. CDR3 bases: TGCGCCAGCAGCCAAGAAGTGGCGGGCAGCTCCTATAATTCACCCCTCCACTTT.

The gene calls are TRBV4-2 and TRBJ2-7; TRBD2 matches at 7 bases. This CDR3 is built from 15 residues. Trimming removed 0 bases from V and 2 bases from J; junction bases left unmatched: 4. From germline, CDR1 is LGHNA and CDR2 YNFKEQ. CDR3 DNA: TGTGCCAGCAGCCAAGAAGTCGCGGGGGCCTACGAGCAGTACTTC. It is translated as CASSQEVAGAYEQYF.

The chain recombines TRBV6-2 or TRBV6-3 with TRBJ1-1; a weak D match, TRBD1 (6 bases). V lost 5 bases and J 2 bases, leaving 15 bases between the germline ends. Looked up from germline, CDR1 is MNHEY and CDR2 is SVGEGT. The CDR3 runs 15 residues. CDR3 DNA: TGTGCCAGCAGTCCCCGACAGGAATCAAACACTGAAGCTTTCTTT. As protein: CASSPRQESNTEAFF.

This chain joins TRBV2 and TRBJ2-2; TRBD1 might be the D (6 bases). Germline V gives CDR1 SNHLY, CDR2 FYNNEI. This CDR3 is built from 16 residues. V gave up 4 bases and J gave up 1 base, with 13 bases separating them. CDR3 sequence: CASSVTTGLNTGELFF. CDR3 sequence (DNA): TGTGCCAGCAGTGTCACGACAGGATTGAACACCGGGGAGCTGTTTTTT.

CDR3 coding DNA: TGTGCCAGCAGCTTACTCTCTGGGGCCAACGTCCTGACTTTC. Encoded protein: CASSLLSGANVLTF. The V call is TRBV5-6, the J call TRBJ2-6; D remains ambiguous. The CDR3 is made up of 14 amino acids. Germline V gene sequence: CDR1 SGHDT, CDR2 YYEEEE. V was trimmed by 2 bases and J by 0 bases, leaving 3 bases between them.

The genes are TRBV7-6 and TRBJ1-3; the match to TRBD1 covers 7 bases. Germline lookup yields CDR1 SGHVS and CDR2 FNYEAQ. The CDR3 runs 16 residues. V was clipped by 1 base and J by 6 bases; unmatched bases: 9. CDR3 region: CASSLVNRGKENTIYF. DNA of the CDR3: TGTGCCAGCAGCTTAGTAAACAGGGGAAAGGAAAACACCATATATTTT.

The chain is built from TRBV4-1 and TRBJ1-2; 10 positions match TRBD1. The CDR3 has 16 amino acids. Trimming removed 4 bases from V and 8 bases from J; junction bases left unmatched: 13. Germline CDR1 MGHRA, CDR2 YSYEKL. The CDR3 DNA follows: TGCGCCAGCAGCCTTCCCGGGACAGGGGATGGTAGCGGCTACACCTTC. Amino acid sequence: CASSLPGTGDGSGYTF.

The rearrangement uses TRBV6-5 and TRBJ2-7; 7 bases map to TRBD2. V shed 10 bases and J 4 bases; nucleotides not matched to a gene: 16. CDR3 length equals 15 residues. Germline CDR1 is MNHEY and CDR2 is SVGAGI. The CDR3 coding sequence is TGTGCCACCAAGGGGAGGGCCTCGAACTCTTACGAGCAGTACTTC. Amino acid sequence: CATKGRASNSYEQYF.

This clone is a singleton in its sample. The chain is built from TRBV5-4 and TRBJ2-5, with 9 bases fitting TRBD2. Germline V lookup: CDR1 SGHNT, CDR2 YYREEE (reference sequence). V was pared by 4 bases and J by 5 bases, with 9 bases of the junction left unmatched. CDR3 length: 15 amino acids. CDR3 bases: TGTGCCAGCAGCGCGGTAGCGGGAGAAGGGGAGACCCAGTACTTC. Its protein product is CASSAVAGEGETQYF.